This TCR beta chain was observed in a study of patients and donors after allogeneic stem cell transplantation. In its sample, this clonotype was seen a few times. With 6 bases removed from V and 2 bases from J, the gap between germline ends came to 19 bases. This CDR3 comprises 15 residues. The germline CDR1 and CDR2 sequences are DFQATT and SNEGSKA (reference sequence). TCRdb re-analysed the RT-PCR reads in MiXCR, keeping a single row per CDR3 protein. The repertoire has 800,000 to 1,000,000 distinct CDR3 sequences, roughly 18% of them found once; the top ten carry roughly 6.4%. The chain uses TRBV20-1 and TRBJ1-2; D is uncertain. This TCR was sampled from a human donor who was either an allogeneic HSCT recipient or a stem cell or donor lymphocyte infusion donor (not recorded which). It is not recorded whose cells these are; they may come from a transplant donor. Sequencing was carried out using blood, either unsorted or a sorted T cell fraction (not recorded which). CDR3 DNA sequence: TGCAGTGCCCCGTCGGTGTACGGAGGGAACTATGGCTACACCTTC. As protein: CSAPSVYGGNYGYTF.